This record looks at one T cell receptor (beta chain) sequence and its context. Its antigen is undetermined. This sample was taken from a study of CD8+CD57+ T cells in acquired aplastic anemia. Across the study: Sorted CD4+ and CD8+ cells yielded DNA averaging around 3.2 ug. Points from the study as a whole: Patients versus controls showed no significant CD8+ Simpson's diversity difference. Overlapping CD8+ CDR3 repertoires of patients and controls contained under 35 shared sequences.

The length of the CDR3 is 13 residues. V was trimmed by 10 bases and J by 1 base, leaving 13 bases between them. Germline V gene data show CDR1 as LNHNV and CDR2 as YYDKDF (reference sequence). CDR3 and TCR beta VDJ profiling relied on genomic DNA as the template. MiXCR was run by TCRdb on the reads, yielding one entry per CDR3 protein. The table lists fewer than 250,000 distinct CDR3 sequences, roughly half of them singletons. The sequence came from a human donor in good health, serving as a control. This chain uses TRBV15 with TRBJ2-5; D is uncertain. Sequencing was performed on sorted CD4+, CD8+, or CD8+CD57+ T cells (not recorded which) from PBMCs. DNA for the CDR3: TGTGCCAGCAGTGAAGGGCCCCAAGAGACCCAGTACTTC. Translation gives CASSEGPQETQYF.